Listed here are 24 T cell receptor beta chains from one sample, sequenced in a study of T cell clones after liver transplantation. Sequencing used immunoSEQ multiplex PCR; TCRdb keeps in-frame clones, though not all of them. The sample yields 45,000 to 60,000 clones, 70% to 80% seen once. The sequenced sample was CD4+ T cells from blood, obtained at the 15-month timepoint. The origin of the receptors is a human patient who received a liver transplant. Part of the T cells may come from the graft donor.

This clone was seen only a few times. The V and J genes are TRBV7-2 and TRBJ2-7; TRBD1 matches at 9 bases. The CDR3 totals 15 residues. Germline loops: CDR1 SGHTA, CDR2 FQGNSA. V dropped 0 bases and J dropped 7; count of bases not matched to a gene: 7. The CDR3 region is CASSLAGQGWAEQYF. The DNA of the CDR3 is TGTGCCAGCAGCTTAGCGGGACAGGGATGGGCAGAGCAGTACTTC.

V and J are TRBV6-5 and TRBJ1-6; 7 bases agree with TRBD1. CDR1 MNHEY and CDR2 SVGAGI come from the germline V gene. The ends lost 6 bases at V and 7 bases at J; junction bases unmatched: 9. The CDR3 consists of 15 residues. CDR3 loop: CASRPAGQKNSPLHF. The CDR3 bases are TGTGCCAGCAGACCAGCGGGACAGAAGAATTCACCCCTCCACTTT.

The rearrangement uses TRBV27 and TRBJ1-1, with 8 bases identical to TRBD1. Looked up from germline, CDR1 is MNHEY and CDR2 is SMNVEV (reference sequence). The CDR3 runs 17 residues. V gave up 4 bases and J gave up 5 bases; unmatched junction bases: 15. CDR3 residues: CASSSQGVGLRETEAFF. CDR3 sequence (DNA): TGTGCCAGCAGTTCACAGGGGGTTGGGCTCAGGGAGACTGAAGCTTTCTTT.

The V gene is TRBV13, the J gene TRBJ1-2; D unclear. The germline V gene encodes CDR1 PRHDT and CDR2 FYEKMQ (reference sequence). This CDR3 is 12 amino acids long. Trimming stripped 5 bases from V and 8 bases from J, with 12 bases between. CDR3 sequence: CASSASFEGYTF. CDR3 DNA sequence: TGTGCCAGCAGCGCGAGTTTTGAGGGCTACACCTTC. Full variable domain (outside the CDR3, taken from reference TRBV13 and TRBJ1-2): AAGVIQSPRHLIKEKRETATLKCYPIPRHDTVYWYQQGPGQDPQFLISFYEKMQSDKGSIPDRFSAQQFSDYHSELNMSSLELGDSALYFCASSASFEGYTFGSGTRLTVV.

V and J are TRBV6-5 and TRBJ2-7; D is possibly TRBD1 (6 bases). Trimming took off 0 bases at V and 2 bases at J, with 14 bases between the two ends. Germline V gene data show CDR1 as MNHEY and CDR2 as SVGAGI. There are 16 residues in the CDR3. The CDR3 protein is CASSYSAGDRPYEQYF. The CDR3 region has the DNA TGTGCCAGCAGTTACTCTGCAGGGGATAGACCCTACGAGCAGTACTTC.

This clone was observed a handful of times. The V call is TRBV6-5, the J call TRBJ2-7; 11 nucleotides line up with TRBD1. Trimming removed 6 bases from V and 0 bases from J; junction bases left unmatched: 4. Germline CDR1 and CDR2: MNHEY and SVGAGI. The CDR3 contains 15 residues. CDR3 loop: CASRTGTGGSYEQYF. In DNA form, the CDR3 reads TGTGCCAGCAGAACCGGGACAGGGGGCTCCTACGAGCAGTACTTC.

The chain's CDR3 is CASSDGQHTEAFF. DNA for the CDR3: TGTGCCAGCAGCGATGGACAACACACTGAAGCTTTCTTT. The rearrangement links TRBV28 to TRBJ1-1, with TRBD1 as a possible D gene (5 bases). V was trimmed by 6 bases and J by 3 bases, leaving 11 bases between them. The CDR3 is 13 amino acids. Looked up from germline, CDR1 is MDHEN and CDR2 is SYDVKM.

This clone was detected a few times. The chain uses TRBV18 and TRBJ2-6; D is uncertain. This CDR3 region has 13 residues. Trimming pared 3 bases from V and 0 bases from J, leaving 0 bases between. The germline gives CDR1 KGHSH, CDR2 LQKENI. The CDR3 reads CASSPSGANVLTF. CDR3 nucleotides: TGTGCCAGCTCACCCTCTGGGGCCAACGTCCTGACTTTC.

The J gene is TRBJ2-5, the V gene TRBV11-2; D uncertain. Trimming cost V 6 bases and J 3 bases, with 5 bases left between them. Germline-derived CDR1 and CDR2 are SGHAT and FQNNGV. This CDR3 is built from 11 residues. The CDR3: CASRNEETQYF. CDR3 in DNA: TGTGCCAGCAGGAATGAAGAGACCCAGTACTTC.

This sequence joins TRBV5-1 and TRBJ1-1; the D gene is possibly TRBD1 (5 bases). Trimming removed 6 bases from V and 0 bases from J, with 15 bases in between. Germline CDR1 and CDR2: SGHRS and YFSETQ. CDR3 length: 15 amino acids. CDR3 DNA sequence: TGCGCCAGCAATTCCTGGCCGGGGGTGAACACTGAAGCTTTCTTT. It translates to CASNSWPGVNTEAFF.

This chain uses TRBV11-2 with TRBJ2-5, with D possibly matching TRBD2 (5 bases). Between the trimmed V and J ends, which lost 10 bases and 0 bases, there was a span of 9 bases. The germline V gene has CDR1 SGHAT and CDR2 FQNNGV. The CDR3 runs to 12 residues. CDR3 loop: CATRRDQETQYF. The CDR3, as DNA: TGTGCCACCAGGCGGGACCAAGAGACCCAGTACTTC.

The chain links TRBV6-6 to TRBJ2-7; the D gene is possibly TRBD2 (6 bases). The CDR3 extends over 15 amino acids. V shed 9 bases and J shed 5 bases, with 23 bases lying between them. Germline V gene data show CDR1 as MNHNY and CDR2 as SVGAGI (reference sequence). CDR3 region: CASRSVPGTEHEQYV. The CDR3 DNA follows: TGTGCCAGTCGCTCTGTTCCCGGGACTGAACACGAGCAGTACGTC.

Of note for this clone: The same CDR3 is also encoded by other DNA sequences in this sample. The V and J genes are TRBV4-3 and TRBJ1-4, with 10 bases fitting TRBD1. V trimming: 6 bases; J trimming: 6 bases; junction bases outside the gene matches: 7. Germline CDR1 reads LGHNA; CDR2 reads YSLEER. The CDR3 totals 15 residues. CDR3 sequence: CASRPTGQGYEKLFF. The DNA of the CDR3 is TGCGCCAGCAGGCCTACGGGACAGGGGTATGAAAAACTGTTTTTT.

The rearrangement joins TRBV10-3 to TRBJ2-3; D is unclear. V dropped 4 bases and J dropped 4 bases, with 3 bases sitting between them. Germline CDR1 is ENHRY and CDR2 is SYGVKD. This CDR3 comprises 11 residues. The CDR3 spells CAISASDTQYF. In nucleotides, the CDR3 is TGTGCCATCAGTGCATCAGATACGCAGTATTTT.

In this sample, this clone turned up a few times. This sequence joins TRBV25-1 and TRBJ1-2, with D unclear. The CDR3 spans 14 residues. V lost 5 bases and J lost 8, with 18 bases in between. Germline V gene data show CDR1 as MGHDK and CDR2 as SYGVNS. The CDR3 nucleotides are TGTGCCAGCAGTTCTGACTTCTCAAAGGAGGGCTACACCTTC. Translated: CASSSDFSKEGYTF.

The chain recombines TRBV5-1 with TRBJ2-1; D may be TRBD1 (5 bases). Per the germline V gene, CDR1 is SGHRS and CDR2 is YFSETQ. This CDR3 spans 14 amino acids. Trimming took 0 bases from V and 6 from J, leaving 10 bases between them. CDR3 DNA sequence: TGCGCCAGCAGCTTGGACAAAGGGGTCAATGAGCAGTTCTTC. Amino acid sequence: CASSLDKGVNEQFF.

The rearrangement links TRBV7-2 to TRBJ2-5; 8 positions agree with TRBD1. The germline V gene has CDR1 SGHTA and CDR2 FQGNSA. The length of the CDR3 is 17 residues. The trim removed 0 bases at V and 0 bases at J, leaving 6 bases unmatched. The CDR3 region is CASSLALTGGHQETQYF. CDR3 sequence (DNA): TGTGCCAGCAGCTTAGCGCTTACAGGGGGTCACCAAGAGACCCAGTACTTC. Looking up the rest from reference TRBV7-2 and TRBJ2-5 gives the full variable domain: GAGVSQSPSNKVTEKGKDVELRCDPISGHTALYWYRQSLGQGLEFLIYFQGNSAPDKSGLPSDRFSAERTGGSVSTLTIQRTQQEDSAVYLCASSLALTGGHQETQYFGPGTRLLVL.

This clone turned up a few times. The V gene is TRBV30, the J gene TRBJ1-1; D remains unclear. The CDR3 runs to 13 residues. Germline V gene lookup returns CDR1 GTSNPN and CDR2 SVGIG (reference sequence). The V and J ends lost 4 bases and 0 bases respectively, with 9 bases between them. The CDR3 here is CAWKFVMNTEAFF. The DNA of the CDR3 is TGTGCCTGGAAATTTGTTATGAACACTGAAGCTTTCTTT.

The chain uses TRBV6-6 and TRBJ2-5; D is uncertain. The V end lost 4 bases, the J end lost 0 bases, and 6 bases lay between the germline ends. The CDR3 contains 13 residues. Per the germline V gene, CDR1 is MNHNY and CDR2 is SVGAGI (reference sequence). Here the CDR3 reads CASSFGYQETQYF. CDR3 sequence (DNA): TGTGCCAGCAGTTTTGGGTACCAAGAGACCCAGTACTTC.

The rearrangement joins TRBV5-4 to TRBJ2-5; D gene uncertain. The CDR3 sequence is 16 residues long. Per the germline V gene, CDR1 is SGHNT and CDR2 is YYREEE (reference sequence). Deletions cut 3 bases from V and 5 bases from J, with 20 bases between. The CDR3 sequence: CASSSALDFTLETQYF. The CDR3, as DNA: TGTGCCAGCAGCTCCGCACTCGATTTTACGTTGGAGACCCAGTACTTC.

This clone was detected only a few times. The genes are TRBV5-1 and TRBJ1-4; TRBD1 agrees at 7 bases. Germline V CDR1 and CDR2: SGHRS, YFSETQ. The trim removed 1 base at V and 7 bases at J, leaving 7 bases unmatched. This CDR3 is 15 amino acids long. Written as DNA, the CDR3 is TGCGCCAGCAGCTTGAACGGAGGGGGCGGTGAAAAACTGTTTTTT. Its translation is CASSLNGGGGEKLFF.

As DNA, the CDR3 is TGCGCCAGCAGCTTGGCTGGGGACAGAGACACCGGGGAGCTGTTTTTT. Translating gives CASSLAGDRDTGELFF. This chain links TRBV5-1 with TRBJ2-2, with 7 bases matching TRBD1. The V gene's germline CDR1 is SGHRS and CDR2 YFSETQ. The CDR3 covers 16 residues. V shed 0 bases, J shed 3 bases, and the junction held 5 bases outside the gene matches.

The chain employs TRBV30 and TRBJ1-5; D gene uncertain. Germline V gives CDR1 GTSNPN, CDR2 SVGIG (reference sequence). Trimming removed 0 bases from V and 0 bases from J, with 6 bases in between. This CDR3 is 14 amino acids long. In nucleotides, the CDR3 is TGTGCCTGGAGTGTATTGTATAGCAATCAGCCCCAGCATTTT. This translates into CAWSVLYSNQPQHF.

This clone showed up many times. The chain recombines TRBV27 with TRBJ1-1; D is possibly TRBD1 (5 bases). Germline values: CDR1 MNHEY, CDR2 SMNVEV (reference sequence). The CDR3 loop spans 16 amino acids. V gave up 0 bases and J gave up 0 bases, with 11 bases separating them. The CDR3 DNA reads TGTGCCAGCAGTTTATCATCAGGACATATGAACACTGAAGCTTTCTTT. Translation gives CASSLSSGHMNTEAFF.